The source of this TCR beta chain is a study of blood T cell repertoires in COVID-19. About the research overall: Acute-phase and convalescent COVID-19 samples originated in the United States, Italy and Spain.

Produced via immunoSEQ multiplex PCR; TCRdb's table is partial and in-frame only. The sample lists around 90,000 clones, around 88% seen once, with about 2% in the top ten. Followed longitudinally, the Seattle patients had been enrolled during active infection. This clone was seen once. The source of this sequence is a man aged 50 or older with COVID-19, enrolled during active disease. Specimen: peripheral blood.

The CDR3 loop is CASSVTDWVKNSGYTF. The CDR3 DNA is TGTGCCAGCAGCGTAACCGACTGGGTTAAGAATAGTGGCTACACCTTC. The chain joins TRBV9 to TRBJ1-2; D not resolved. The CDR3 is 16 residues long. V was clipped by 1 base and J by 7 bases, with 20 bases between them. The V gene's germline CDR1 is SGDLS and CDR2 YYNGEE.